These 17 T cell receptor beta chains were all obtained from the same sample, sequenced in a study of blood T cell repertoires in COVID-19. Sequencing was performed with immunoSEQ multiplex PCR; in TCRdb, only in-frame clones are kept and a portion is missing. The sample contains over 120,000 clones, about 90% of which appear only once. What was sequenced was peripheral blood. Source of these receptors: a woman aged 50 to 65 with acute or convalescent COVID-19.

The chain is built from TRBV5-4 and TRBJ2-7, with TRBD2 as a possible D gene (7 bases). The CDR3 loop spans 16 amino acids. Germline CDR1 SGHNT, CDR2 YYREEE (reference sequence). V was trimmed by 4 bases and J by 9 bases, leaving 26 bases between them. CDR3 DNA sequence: TGTGCCAGCAGCCCGGGGGAGGGGGGGCCCGGGTTCGGGCAGTACTTC. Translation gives CASSPGEGGPGFGQYF.

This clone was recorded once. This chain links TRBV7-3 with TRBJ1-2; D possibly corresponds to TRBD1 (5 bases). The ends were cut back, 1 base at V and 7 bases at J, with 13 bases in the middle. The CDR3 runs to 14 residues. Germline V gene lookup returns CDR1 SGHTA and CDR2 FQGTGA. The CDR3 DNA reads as TGTGCCAGCAGCTTAAGCGGAGGGACCTCTGGCTACACCTTC. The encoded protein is CASSLSGGTSGYTF.

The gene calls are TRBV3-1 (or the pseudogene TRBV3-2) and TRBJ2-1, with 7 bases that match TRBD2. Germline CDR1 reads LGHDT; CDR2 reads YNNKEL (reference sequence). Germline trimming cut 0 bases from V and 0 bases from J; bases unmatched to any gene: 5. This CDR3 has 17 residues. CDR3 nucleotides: TGTGCCAGCAGCCAAGAGACCCTAGCGGTCTCCTACAATGAGCAGTTCTTC. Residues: CASSQETLAVSYNEQFF.

The CDR3 protein is CASSLSPARAGELFF. The CDR3 DNA is TGTGCCAGCAGCTTATCCCCGGCCCGGGCCGGGGAGCTGTTTTTT. The rearrangement uses TRBV7-2 and TRBJ2-2, with no clear D. Germline CDR1 SGHTA, CDR2 FQGNSA. The CDR3 covers 15 residues. With 2 bases removed from V and 6 bases from J, the gap between germline ends came to 13 bases.

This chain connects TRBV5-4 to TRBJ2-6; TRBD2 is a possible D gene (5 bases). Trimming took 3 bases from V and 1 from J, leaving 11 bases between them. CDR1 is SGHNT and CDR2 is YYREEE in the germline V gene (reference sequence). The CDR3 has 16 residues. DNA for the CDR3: TGTGCCAGCAGCTCCTGGACGGGATCTGGGGCCAACGTCCTGACTTTC. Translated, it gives CASSSWTGSGANVLTF.

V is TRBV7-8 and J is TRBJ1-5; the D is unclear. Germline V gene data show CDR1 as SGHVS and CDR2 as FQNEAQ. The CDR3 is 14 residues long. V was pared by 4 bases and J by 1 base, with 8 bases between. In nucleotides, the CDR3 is TGTGCCAGCAGCTCGCAACAGAGCAATCAGCCCCAGCATTTT. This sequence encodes CASSSQQSNQPQHF.

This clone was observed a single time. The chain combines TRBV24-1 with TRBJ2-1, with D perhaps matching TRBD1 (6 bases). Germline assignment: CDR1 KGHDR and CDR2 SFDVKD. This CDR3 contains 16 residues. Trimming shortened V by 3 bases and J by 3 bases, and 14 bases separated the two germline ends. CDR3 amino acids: CATSDPTGGFYNEQFF. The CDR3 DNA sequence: TGTGCCACCAGTGATCCGACAGGAGGATTCTACAATGAGCAGTTCTTC.

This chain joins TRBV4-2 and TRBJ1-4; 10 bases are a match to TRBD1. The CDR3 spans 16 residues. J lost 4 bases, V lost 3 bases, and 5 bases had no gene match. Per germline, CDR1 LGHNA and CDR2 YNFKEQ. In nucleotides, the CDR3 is TGTGCCAGCAGCCACCAGACAGGGGGCTATAATGAAAAACTGTTTTTT. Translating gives CASSHQTGGYNEKLFF.

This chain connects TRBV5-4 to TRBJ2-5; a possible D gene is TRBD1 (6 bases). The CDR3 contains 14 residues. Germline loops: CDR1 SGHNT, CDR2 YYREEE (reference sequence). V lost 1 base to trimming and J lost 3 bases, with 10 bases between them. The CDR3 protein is CASSLSPGEETQYF. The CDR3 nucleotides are TGTGCCAGCAGCTTGAGCCCAGGGGAAGAGACCCAGTACTTC. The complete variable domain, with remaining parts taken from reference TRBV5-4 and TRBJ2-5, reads ETGVTQSPTHLIKTRGQQVTLRCSSQSGHNTVSWYQQALGQGPQFIFQYYREEENGRGNFPPRFSGLQFPNYSSELNVNALELDDSALYLCASSLSPGEETQYFGPGTRLLVL.

This CDR3 is CASSPGTPFTEAFF. CDR3 sequence (DNA): TGTGCCAGCAGCCCCGGGACACCCTTCACTGAAGCTTTCTTT. The gene calls are TRBV2 and TRBJ1-1; D is possibly TRBD1 (6 bases). Germline V gene sequence: CDR1 SNHLY, CDR2 FYNNEI. V lost 6 bases to trimming and J lost 4 bases, with 15 bases between them. This CDR3 has 14 residues.

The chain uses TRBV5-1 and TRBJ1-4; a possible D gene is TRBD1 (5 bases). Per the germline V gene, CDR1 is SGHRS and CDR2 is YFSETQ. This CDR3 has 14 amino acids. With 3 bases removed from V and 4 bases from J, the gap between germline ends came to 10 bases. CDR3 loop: CASSSDSLNEKLFF. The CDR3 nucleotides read TGCGCCAGCAGCTCCGACAGCCTTAATGAAAAACTGTTTTTT.

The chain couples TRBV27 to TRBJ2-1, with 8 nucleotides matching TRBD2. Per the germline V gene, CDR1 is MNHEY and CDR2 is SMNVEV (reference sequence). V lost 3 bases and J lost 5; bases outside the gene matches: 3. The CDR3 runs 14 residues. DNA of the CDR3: TGTGCCAGCAGTTTCCCGGGAGGGAACAATGAGCAGTTCTTC. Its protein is CASSFPGGNNEQFF.

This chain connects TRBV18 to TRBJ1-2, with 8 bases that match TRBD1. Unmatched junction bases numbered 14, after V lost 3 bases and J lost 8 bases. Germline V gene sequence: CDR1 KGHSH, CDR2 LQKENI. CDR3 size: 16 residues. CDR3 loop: CASSPQDRATGGGYTF. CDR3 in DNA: TGTGCCAGCTCACCGCAGGACAGGGCGACAGGAGGAGGCTACACCTTC.

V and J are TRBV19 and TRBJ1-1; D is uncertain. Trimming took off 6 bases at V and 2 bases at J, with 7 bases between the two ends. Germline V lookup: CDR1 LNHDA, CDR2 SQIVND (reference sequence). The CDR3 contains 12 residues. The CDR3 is CASSPLNTEAFF. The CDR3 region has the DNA TGTGCCAGTAGCCCCTTAAACACTGAAGCTTTCTTT.

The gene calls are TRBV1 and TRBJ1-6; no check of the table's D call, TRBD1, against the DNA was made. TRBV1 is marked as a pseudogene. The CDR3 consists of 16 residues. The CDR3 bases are TGCACCAGCAGCCAGAAGGGGGTCACCTATAATTCACCCCTCCACTTT. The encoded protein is CTSSQKGVTYNSPLHF.

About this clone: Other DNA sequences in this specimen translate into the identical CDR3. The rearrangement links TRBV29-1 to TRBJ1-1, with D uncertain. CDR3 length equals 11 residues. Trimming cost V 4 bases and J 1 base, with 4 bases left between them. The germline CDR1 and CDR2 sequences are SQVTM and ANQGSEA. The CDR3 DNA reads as TGCAGCGTTGGTCAGAACACTGAAGCTTTCTTT. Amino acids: CSVGQNTEAFF. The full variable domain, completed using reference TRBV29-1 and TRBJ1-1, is SAVISQKPSRDICQRGTSLTIQCQVDSQVTMMFWYRQQPGQSLTLIATANQGSEATYESGFVIDKFPISRPNLTFSTLTVSNMSPEDSSIYLCSVGQNTEAFFGQGTRLTVV.

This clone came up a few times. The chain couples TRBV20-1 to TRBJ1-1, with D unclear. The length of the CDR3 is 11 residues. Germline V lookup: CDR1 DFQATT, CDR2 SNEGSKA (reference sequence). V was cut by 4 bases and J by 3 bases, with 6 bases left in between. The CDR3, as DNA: TGCAGTGCTACTAGTTACACTGAAGCTTTCTTT. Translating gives CSATSYTEAFF.